These 28 T cell receptor beta chains were sequenced from one sample in a study of blood T cell repertoires in COVID-19. The data were produced by immunoSEQ multiplex PCR, yet TCRdb's version contains in-frame clones alone and is incomplete. The sample yields about 44,000 clones, 82% seen once. Sequenced material: peripheral blood. All receptors derive from a woman between 70 and 85 years old with acute or convalescent COVID-19.

This clone was seen a few times. This chain connects TRBV7-8 to TRBJ1-2, with D unclear. The CDR3 consists of 12 residues. The V gene lost 5 bases and the J gene lost 0 bases, with 4 bases spanning the gap. CDR1 SGHVS and CDR2 FQNEAQ come from the germline V gene. CDR3 nucleotides: TGTGCCAGCAGCACAACTAACTATGGCTACACCTTC. It yields the protein CASSTTNYGYTF.

The CDR3: CASSPFRTGGDGYTF. CDR3 in DNA: TGTGCCAGCAGCCCCTTCCGTACAGGGGGCGATGGCTACACCTTC. The rearrangement links TRBV11-3 to TRBJ1-2; 9 bases line up with TRBD1. Unmatched junction bases numbered 10, after V lost 5 bases and J lost 6 bases. The CDR3 runs to 15 residues. The germline gives CDR1 SGHNT, CDR2 YENEEA.

The rearrangement links TRBV5-1 to TRBJ2-7; no clear D gene. The CDR3 loop spans 15 amino acids. The germline V gene encodes CDR1 SGHRS and CDR2 YFSETQ. Trimming took 2 bases from V and 5 from J, leaving 17 bases between them. The DNA of the CDR3 is TGCGCCAGCAGCTTTACCGGGTCCCCTATCGACGAGCAGTACTTC. Its protein product is CASSFTGSPIDEQYF. The whole variable domain, filled in from reference TRBV5-1 and TRBJ2-7, reads KAGVTQTPRYLIKTRGQQVTLSCSPISGHRSVSWYQQTPGQGLQFLFEYFSETQRNKGNFPGRFSGRQFSNSRSEMNVSTLELGDSALYLCASSFTGSPIDEQYFGPGTRLTVT.

The genes are TRBV27 and TRBJ1-6; a possible D gene is TRBD1 (6 bases). Trimming removed 3 bases at V and 6 bases at J, with 15 bases between. Germline V gives CDR1 MNHEY, CDR2 SMNVEV (reference sequence). CDR3 length: 16 residues. The CDR3 is CASSLSAGTTNSPLHF. The CDR3 DNA is TGTGCCAGCAGTTTGAGTGCCGGGACAACTAATTCACCCCTCCACTTT.

This chain connects TRBV9 to TRBJ2-5; 8 bases fit TRBD1. The CDR3 extends over 16 amino acids. V dropped 2 bases and J dropped 5; count of bases not matched to a gene: 11. Germline V gene data show CDR1 as SGDLS and CDR2 as YYNGEE. The CDR3 is CASSVNQGAVVETQYF. Here the CDR3 DNA reads TGTGCCAGCAGCGTCAATCAGGGGGCTGTTGTCGAGACCCAGTACTTC.

In this sample, this clone turned up a few times. The chain is built from TRBV7-2 and TRBJ1-5, with TRBD1 matching over 9 bases. CDR1 is SGHTA and CDR2 is FQGNSA in the germline V gene. The CDR3 is 15 amino acids. The V gene end was trimmed by 5 bases and the J gene end by 6 bases; junction bases not matched to a gene: 8. This chain's CDR3 is CASSPRGQGSQPQHF. The CDR3, as DNA: TGTGCCAGCAGCCCTAGGGGACAGGGAAGTCAGCCCCAGCATTTT.

The V and J genes are TRBV7-9 and TRBJ1-2; D ambiguous. The germline V gene has CDR1 SEHNR and CDR2 FQNEAQ (reference sequence). The CDR3 covers 13 residues. V lost 5 bases and J lost 3, with 10 bases in between. CDR3 amino acids: CASSDSRDYGYTF. The DNA for the CDR3 is TGTGCCAGCAGCGACTCGAGGGACTATGGCTACACCTTC.

The chain joins TRBV19 to TRBJ2-5; a possible D gene is TRBD1 (6 bases). With 5 bases removed from V and 0 bases from J, the gap between germline ends came to 13 bases. Germline V lookup: CDR1 LNHDA, CDR2 SQIVND (reference sequence). CDR3 size: 15 residues. The CDR3 region is CASSFGQLNQETQYF. The CDR3 DNA sequence: TGTGCCAGTAGTTTCGGACAGCTGAACCAAGAGACCCAGTACTTC.

V gene TRBV7-3 combines with J gene TRBJ2-1; TRBD1 aligns across 7 bases. V shed 2 bases and J 1 base; nucleotides not matched to a gene: 2. The germline V gene encodes CDR1 SGHTA and CDR2 FQGTGA. CDR3 length: 15 residues. CDR3: CASSLARGSYNEQFF. In nucleotides, the CDR3 is TGTGCCAGCAGCTTAGCCAGGGGGTCCTACAATGAGCAGTTCTTC.

This clone was seen only once. The rearrangement links TRBV28 to TRBJ2-3; D is uncertain. The ends were cut back, 4 bases at V and 0 bases at J, with 8 bases in the middle. The CDR3 has 14 residues. Germline CDR1 reads MDHEN; CDR2 reads SYDVKM. Here the CDR3 DNA reads TGTGCCAGCAGTTACGGAGCAAGCACAGATACGCAGTATTTT. It translates to CASSYGASTDTQYF.

The chain has TRBV5-4 and TRBJ2-5; D is possibly TRBD1 (6 bases). The germline V and J ends were trimmed by 3 bases and 0 bases, with 9 bases remaining between them. The CDR3 length is 14 residues. From germline, CDR1 is SGHNT and CDR2 YYREEE (reference sequence). The CDR3 loop is CASSWPGDQETQYF. Here the CDR3 DNA reads TGTGCCAGCAGCTGGCCAGGGGACCAAGAGACCCAGTACTTC.

The CDR3: CASLGLLTNTEAFF. CDR3 sequence (DNA): TGTGCCAGCTTGGGGCTTCTAACTAACACTGAAGCTTTCTTT. This chain links TRBV27 with TRBJ1-1; D is perhaps TRBD1 (5 bases). V shed 8 bases and J shed 2 bases, with 15 bases lying between them. CDR1 and CDR2 from the germline V gene are MNHEY and SMNVEV (reference sequence). The CDR3 has 14 residues.

This sequence joins TRBV9 and TRBJ2-3, with 9 bases identical to TRBD1. The junction had 7 bases not matched to a gene; V was cut back by 3 bases and J by 5 bases. This CDR3 spans 15 amino acids. Germline-derived CDR1 and CDR2 are SGDLS and YYNGEE. CDR3 region: CASSARDRVRDTQYF. The DNA of the CDR3 is TGTGCCAGCAGCGCCCGGGACAGGGTTCGAGATACGCAGTATTTT.

The chain uses TRBV11-2 and TRBJ1-2; 7 bases line up with TRBD1. The CDR3 has 15 residues. Germline V gene data show CDR1 as SGHAT and CDR2 as FQNNGV. With V trimmed by 5 bases and J by 3 bases, 9 bases remained unmatched. In DNA, the CDR3 is TGTGCCAGCAGCCCGTTTAAGGGACAGCACTATGGCTACACCTTC. It encodes CASSPFKGQHYGYTF.

The V and J genes are TRBV6-2 or TRBV6-3 and TRBJ2-5, with no clear D. The CDR3 loop spans 14 amino acids. Germline CDR1 MNHEY, CDR2 SVGEGT. The ends were cut back, 3 bases at V and 5 bases at J, with 13 bases in the middle. The CDR3 sequence is CASSYMVDWETQYF. CDR3 sequence (DNA): TGTGCCAGCAGTTATATGGTCGACTGGGAGACCCAGTACTTC.

This clone has a single count. The V and J genes are TRBV28 and TRBJ1-1, with D perhaps matching TRBD1 (5 bases). Trimming cost V 4 bases and J 5 bases, with 11 bases left between them. Germline values: CDR1 MDHEN, CDR2 SYDVKM. The CDR3 length is 13 residues. The CDR3 sequence: CASSSGGRTEAFF. The CDR3 region has the DNA TGTGCCAGCAGTTCGGGGGGTAGGACTGAAGCTTTCTTT. The whole variable domain, filled in from reference TRBV28 and TRBJ1-1, reads DVKVTQSSRYLVKRTGEKVFLECVQDMDHENMFWYRQDPGLGLRLIYFSYDVKMKEKGDIPEGYSVSREKKERFSLILESASTNQTSMYLCASSSGGRTEAFFGQGTRLTVV.

The chain links TRBV7-9 to TRBJ2-1, with TRBD2 identical over 8 bases. This CDR3 is built from 14 residues. With V trimmed by 6 bases and J by 7 bases, 8 bases remained unmatched. Germline V gives CDR1 SEHNR, CDR2 FQNEAQ (reference sequence). The CDR3 bases are TGTGCCAGCAGGGAAGCGGGAGTACCGAATGAGCAGTTCTTC. Its translation: CASREAGVPNEQFF.

This clone was observed a handful of times. The chain employs TRBV6-5 and TRBJ1-1; 7 positions match TRBD1. The CDR3 consists of 15 residues. Per the germline V gene, CDR1 is MNHEY and CDR2 is SVGAGI. Unmatched junction bases numbered 8, after V lost 5 bases and J lost 2 bases. Here the CDR3 reads CASSMEGAINTEAFF. CDR3 sequence (DNA): TGTGCCAGCAGTATGGAGGGGGCGATTAACACTGAAGCTTTCTTT.

This rearrangement joins TRBV2 to TRBJ1-5; tentative D call: TRBD1 (6 bases). Trimming shortened V by 6 bases and J by 4 bases, and 13 bases separated the two germline ends. The CDR3 spans 14 residues. Germline V gene data show CDR1 as SNHLY and CDR2 as FYNNEI. CDR3 nucleotide sequence: TGTGCCAGCAGCCTCACAGGGATAAATCAGCCCCAGCATTTT. This gives the protein CASSLTGINQPQHF.

The V and J genes are TRBV24-1 and TRBJ2-5; 9 positions agree with TRBD2. J was trimmed by 1 base and V by 1 base; bases with no gene match: 6. The CDR3 runs to 17 residues. Germline V gene lookup returns CDR1 KGHDR and CDR2 SFDVKD. The chain's CDR3 is CATSDFRREGPQETQYF. The CDR3 coding sequence is TGTGCCACCAGTGATTTCCGGCGGGAGGGACCCCAAGAGACCCAGTACTTC.

The chain is built from TRBV18 and TRBJ1-5, with TRBD1 matching 8 bases. The length of the CDR3 is 14 residues. Germline loops: CDR1 KGHSH, CDR2 LQKENI. The J segment lost 5 bases and the V segment lost 5 bases, leaving 5 bases of the junction unmatched. The CDR3 protein is CASSAGGSDQPQHF. CDR3 in DNA: TGTGCCAGCTCAGCAGGGGGCTCGGATCAGCCCCAGCATTTT.

The CDR3 reads CASTAYRGQGPEAFF. The CDR3, as DNA: TGTGCCAGCACCGCGTACAGGGGTCAGGGGCCTGAAGCTTTCTTT. The chain joins TRBV9 to TRBJ1-1; 7 bases align to TRBD1. The V segment lost 6 bases and the J segment 6 bases; nucleotides outside the gene matches: 14. The CDR3 contains 15 residues. Germline lookup yields CDR1 SGDLS and CDR2 YYNGEE.

This clone was counted once. This chain joins TRBV18 and TRBJ2-2; no firm D call. The CDR3 is made up of 15 amino acids. The V and J ends lost 6 bases and 0 bases respectively, with 11 bases between them. Per germline, CDR1 KGHSH and CDR2 LQKENI. CDR3 loop: CASSVAGSNTGELFF. CDR3 DNA: TGTGCCAGCTCGGTGGCAGGTTCGAACACCGGGGAGCTGTTTTTT. Combining the CDR3 with reference TRBV18 and TRBJ2-2 gives the whole variable domain NAGVMQNPRHLVRRRGQEARLRCSPMKGHSHVYWYRQLPEEGLKFMVYLQKENIIDESGMPKERFSAEFPKEGPSILRIQQVVRGDSAAYFCASSVAGSNTGELFFGEGSRLTVL.

The rearrangement links TRBV30 to TRBJ1-2; D is uncertain. Germline CDR1 and CDR2: GTSNPN and SVGIG (reference sequence). Trimming pared 2 bases from V and 4 bases from J, leaving 14 bases between. The length of the CDR3 is 14 residues. CDR3 region: CAWSTPGAFYGYTF. In nucleotides, the CDR3 is TGTGCCTGGAGTACTCCGGGAGCCTTCTATGGCTACACCTTC.

The chain combines TRBV7-2 with TRBJ2-3, with TRBD2 matching 13 bases. The CDR3 sequence is 17 residues long. From germline, CDR1 is SGHTA and CDR2 FQGNSA. V was clipped by 0 bases and J by 5 bases; unmatched bases: 5. DNA for the CDR3: TGTGCCAGCAGCTTAGCTCGAAGGACTAGCGGGAGAGATACGCAGTATTTT. Its protein is CASSLARRTSGRDTQYF.

This chain uses TRBV19 with TRBJ1-1, with D maybe TRBD1 (5 bases). The CDR3 totals 13 residues. V lost 6 bases, J lost 5 bases, and 13 bases lay in between. Germline V gene data show CDR1 as LNHDA and CDR2 as SQIVND (reference sequence). The CDR3 protein is CASRPRAATEAFF. CDR3 nucleotide sequence: TGTGCCAGTAGACCCAGGGCCGCTACTGAAGCTTTCTTT. Complete variable domain (other parts from reference TRBV19 and TRBJ1-1): DGGITQSPKYLFRKEGQNVTLSCEQNLNHDAMYWYRQDPGQGLRLIYYSQIVNDFQKGDIAEGYSVSREKKESFPLTVTSAQKNPTAFYLCASRPRAATEAFFGQGTRLTVV.

The J gene is TRBJ2-6, the V gene TRBV7-2; D unclear. V lost 5 bases and J 4 bases, leaving 6 bases between the germline ends. In germline, CDR1 is SGHTA, CDR2 FQGNSA. There are 13 residues in the CDR3. CDR3 protein: CASSPKGANVLTF. For the CDR3, the DNA is TGTGCCAGCAGCCCTAAAGGGGCCAACGTCCTGACTTTC.

J is TRBJ2-2 and V is TRBV7-3, with a tentative D call TRBD2 (6 bases). V lost 7 bases and J 0 bases, leaving 9 bases between the germline ends. The germline V gene has CDR1 SGHTA and CDR2 FQGTGA. The CDR3 totals 14 residues. CDR3 nucleotides: TGTGCCAGCAAGGGAGGCGCGAACACCGGGGAGCTGTTTTTT. Translation gives CASKGGANTGELFF.